The 10 T cell receptor beta chains below all came from one sample that was sequenced in a study of Ad26.COV2.S vaccination and SARS-CoV-2 variants. TCRdb's copy holds only in-frame clones and misses some; the assay was immunoSEQ multiplex PCR. This sample has about 680,000 clones, with roughly 90% found just once. The treatment denotes: some 20 received Ad26.COV2.S at low or high dose, single or two shots; a few received placebo; per-sample allocation not given. Specimen acquisition occurred on day 63 following the initial vaccine or placebo injection. The sequencing used peripheral blood, collected in a trial of Ad26.COV2.S vaccine versus placebo. These receptors were collected from a person between 18 and 65 years old who received the Ad26.COV2.S COVID-19 vaccine or a placebo.

V and J are TRBV29-1 and TRBJ2-7; 11 bases align to TRBD1. This CDR3 region has 13 residues. With V trimmed by 0 bases and J by 6 bases, 1 base remained unmatched. Germline V gives CDR1 SQVTM, CDR2 ANQGSEA. Here the CDR3 reads CSVEDGTGGEQYF. CDR3 sequence (DNA): TGCAGCGTTGAAGATGGGACAGGGGGCGAGCAGTACTTC.

This clone was recorded only once. This chain links TRBV4-1 with TRBJ2-7; tentative D call: TRBD2 (7 bases). Germline-derived CDR1 and CDR2 are MGHRA and YSYEKL. Trimming stripped 0 bases from V and 4 bases from J, with 19 bases between. CDR3 size: 17 residues. The CDR3 DNA sequence: TGCGCCAGCAGCCAAGATCCCGCTGGGGGGGCGGGTTACGAGCAGTACTTC. Translating gives CASSQDPAGGAGYEQYF.

This clone came up a few times. The gene calls are TRBV7-9 and TRBJ2-2; D might be TRBD2 (5 bases). V lost 0 bases and J 7 bases, leaving 12 bases between the germline ends. Germline-derived CDR1 and CDR2 are SEHNR and FQNEAQ (reference sequence). The CDR3 has 15 amino acids. CDR3 amino acids: CASSLARERDGELFF. The CDR3 bases are TGTGCCAGCAGCTTAGCCCGGGAACGCGACGGGGAGCTGTTTTTT.

A word on this clone: This same CDR3 is encoded by further DNA sequences in the sample. The genes are TRBV11-2 and TRBJ2-1; weak D call: TRBD1 (6 bases). V lost 5 bases and J 7 bases, leaving 9 bases between the germline ends. The CDR3 runs 12 residues. Germline-derived CDR1 and CDR2 are SGHAT and FQNNGV. In nucleotides, the CDR3 is TGTGCCAGCAGCAGTCAGGGGAATGAGCAGTTCTTC. Amino acid sequence: CASSSQGNEQFF.

The V and J genes are TRBV7-2 and TRBJ1-6, with TRBD1 as a possible D gene (6 bases). Germline CDR1 SGHTA, CDR2 FQGNSA. The CDR3 consists of 17 residues. V lost 1 base and J lost 0, with 10 bases in between. CDR3 DNA: TGTGCCAGCAGCTTAGGACAGGTCAGCTCCTATAATTCACCCCTCCACTTT. Its protein product is CASSLGQVSSYNSPLHF.

This chain connects TRBV7-8 to TRBJ2-1; 13 nucleotides agree with TRBD2. CDR3 size: 16 residues. The V and J ends lost 5 bases and 4 bases, in that order; junction bases with no gene match: 5. From germline, CDR1 is SGHVS and CDR2 FQNEAQ. Here the CDR3 DNA reads TGTGCCAGCAGCCCCAGACTAGCGGGGGGTTACAATGAGCAGTTCTTC. This codes for CASSPRLAGGYNEQFF.

This clone was picked up a small number of times. J is TRBJ2-2 and V is TRBV13; D may correspond to TRBD1 or TRBD2 (5 bases each). Between the trimmed V and J ends, which lost 5 bases and 1 base, there was a span of 11 bases. The CDR3 has 15 amino acids. Germline CDR1 PRHDT, CDR2 FYEKMQ (reference sequence). The CDR3 protein is CASSRGTGNTGELFF. The CDR3 region has the DNA TGTGCCAGCAGCCGAGGGACGGGGAACACCGGGGAGCTGTTTTTT.

J is TRBJ2-3 and V is TRBV6-2 or TRBV6-3, with D perhaps matching TRBD2 (6 bases). CDR1 MNHEY and CDR2 SVGEGT come from the germline V gene. The CDR3 has 15 residues. V was pared by 4 bases and J by 4 bases, with 15 bases between. The CDR3 nucleotides read TGTGCCAGCAGTTCGGGGACTCGTAACGCAGATACGCAGTATTTT. Translating it yields CASSSGTRNADTQYF.

The rearrangement links TRBV19 to TRBJ2-7; 9 bases align to TRBD1. This CDR3 has 15 residues. Germline V CDR1 and CDR2: LNHDA, SQIVND (reference sequence). J gave up 0 bases and V 2 bases, and 2 bases lay outside the gene matches. CDR3 DNA: TGTGCCAGTAGTATAAGGACAGGGGACTCCTACGAGCAGTACTTC. As protein: CASSIRTGDSYEQYF.

This clone was observed a single time. V gene TRBV19 combines with J gene TRBJ2-7, with 8 bases lining up with TRBD1. This CDR3 contains 16 residues. Germline CDR1 LNHDA, CDR2 SQIVND (reference sequence). With V trimmed by 5 bases and J by 4 bases, 13 bases remained unmatched. The CDR3 coding sequence is TGTGCCAGTAGTCCCCGATCCGGGACAGGTGGGTACGAGCAGTACTTC. Encoded protein: CASSPRSGTGGYEQYF. The full variable domain, completed using reference TRBV19 and TRBJ2-7, is DGGITQSPKYLFRKEGQNVTLSCEQNLNHDAMYWYRQDPGQGLRLIYYSQIVNDFQKGDIAEGYSVSREKKESFPLTVTSAQKNPTAFYLCASSPRSGTGGYEQYFGPGTRLTVT.